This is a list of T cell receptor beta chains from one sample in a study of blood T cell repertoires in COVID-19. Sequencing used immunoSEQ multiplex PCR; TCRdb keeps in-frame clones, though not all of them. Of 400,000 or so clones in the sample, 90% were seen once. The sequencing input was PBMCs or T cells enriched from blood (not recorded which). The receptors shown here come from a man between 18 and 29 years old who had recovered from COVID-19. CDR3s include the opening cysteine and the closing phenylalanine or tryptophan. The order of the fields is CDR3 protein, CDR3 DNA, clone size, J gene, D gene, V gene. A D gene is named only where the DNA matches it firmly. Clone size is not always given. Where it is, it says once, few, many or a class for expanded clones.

CDR3aa: CASSQDLGQGFLGNTIYF
CDR3nt: TGTGCCAGCAGCCAAGATCTCGGACAGGGGTTTCTTGGAAACACCATATATTTT
abundance: -
j_gene: TRBJ1-3
d_gene: TRBD1
v_gene: TRBV14

CDR3aa: CASSLSQGLGNTIYF
CDR3nt: TGTGCCAGCAGTCTTTCTCAGGGGCTCGGAAACACCATATATTTT
abundance: -
j_gene: TRBJ1-3
d_gene: -
v_gene: TRBV28

CDR3aa: CASSLGGTGILNTEAFF
CDR3nt: TGCGCCAGCAGCTTGGGAGGGACAGGGATCCTGAACACTGAAGCTTTCTTT
abundance: -
j_gene: TRBJ1-1
d_gene: TRBD1
v_gene: TRBV5-1

CDR3aa: CASSRTGVYEQYF
CDR3nt: TGTGCCAGTTCCCGGACAGGGGTCTACGAGCAGTACTTC
abundance: -
j_gene: TRBJ2-7
d_gene: TRBD1
v_gene: TRBV2

CDR3aa: CASSYSTGANYGYTF
CDR3nt: TGTGCCAGCAGTTACTCGACAGGGGCGAACTATGGCTACACCTTC
abundance: -
j_gene: TRBJ1-2
d_gene: TRBD1
v_gene: TRBV6-5

CDR3aa: CAISVWLAGAVGEQYF
CDR3nt: TGTGCCATCAGTGTATGGCTAGCGGGAGCCGTTGGCGAGCAGTACTTC
abundance: -
j_gene: TRBJ2-7
d_gene: TRBD2
v_gene: TRBV10-3

CDR3aa: CASRYTGGSYEQYF
CDR3nt: TGTGCCAGCAGATATACAGGGGGCTCCTACGAGCAGTACTTC
abundance: few
j_gene: TRBJ2-7
d_gene: TRBD1
v_gene: TRBV6-5

CDR3aa: CASSIGAGPHSPLHF
CDR3nt: TGTGCCAGTAGTATTGGAGCAGGGCCTCATTCACCCCTCCACTTT
abundance: -
j_gene: TRBJ1-6
d_gene: -
v_gene: TRBV19

CDR3aa: CASSKAMGQGGEAFF
CDR3nt: TGTGCCAGCAGCAAAGCCATGGGACAGGGCGGTGAAGCTTTCTTT
abundance: -
j_gene: TRBJ1-1
d_gene: -
v_gene: TRBV21-1

CDR3aa: CASSLSGEASYNEQFF
CDR3nt: TGCGCCAGCAGCTTGTCGGGGGAGGCGTCCTACAATGAGCAGTTCTTC
abundance: -
j_gene: TRBJ2-1
d_gene: -
v_gene: TRBV5-1

CDR3aa: CASSQAAGSPLHF
CDR3nt: TGCGCCAGCAGCCAAGCCGCGGGCAGTCCCCTCCACTTT
abundance: -
j_gene: TRBJ1-6
d_gene: -
v_gene: TRBV4-1

CDR3aa: CASSPSQADNSPLHF
CDR3nt: TGTGCCAGCAGTCCCAGCCAGGCAGATAATTCACCCCTCCACTTT
abundance: few
j_gene: TRBJ1-6
d_gene: -
v_gene: TRBV9

CDR3aa: CASKLTGQGAHGYTF
CDR3nt: TGTGCCAGCAAATTAACCGGACAGGGGGCACATGGCTACACCTTC
abundance: -
j_gene: TRBJ1-2
d_gene: TRBD1
v_gene: TRBV6-5

CDR3aa: CASSLSGSYEQYF
CDR3nt: TGTGCCAGCAGCTTATCAGGGTCCTACGAGCAGTACTTC
abundance: -
j_gene: TRBJ2-7
d_gene: -
v_gene: TRBV7-9

CDR3aa: CASNTIAGTGRSRTNEKLFF
CDR3nt: TGCGCCAGCAACACAATAGCCGGGACAGGCCGATCCCGGACTAATGAAAAACTGTTTTTT
abundance: -
j_gene: TRBJ1-4
d_gene: TRBD1
v_gene: TRBV4-1

CDR3aa: CASSEAGLTEAFF
CDR3nt: TGTGCCAGCAGTGAAGCCGGGTTGACTGAAGCTTTCTTT
abundance: -
j_gene: TRBJ1-1
d_gene: -
v_gene: TRBV2

CDR3aa: CASSIGGSGETQYF
CDR3nt: TGTGCCAGTAGTATAGGCGGCTCCGGAGAGACCCAGTACTTC
abundance: -
j_gene: TRBJ2-5
d_gene: -
v_gene: TRBV19

CDR3aa: CASSQSGAGTVGNTIYF
CDR3nt: TGCGCCAGCAGTCAATCTGGGGCCGGGACAGTTGGAAACACCATATATTTT
abundance: -
j_gene: TRBJ1-3
d_gene: TRBD1
v_gene: TRBV23-1

CDR3aa: CASSFSPRFSENEQFF
CDR3nt: TGTGCCAGCAGTTTTTCTCCCCGGTTTAGCGAGAATGAGCAGTTCTTC
abundance: -
j_gene: TRBJ2-1
d_gene: -
v_gene: TRBV27

CDR3aa: CASSLVLAGGETQYF
CDR3nt: TGCGCCAGCAGCTTGGTCCTAGCGGGAGGGGAGACCCAGTACTTC
abundance: -
j_gene: TRBJ2-5
d_gene: TRBD2
v_gene: TRBV5-1

CDR3aa: CASSGPGTVNSPLHF
CDR3nt: TGTGCCAGCAGCGGACCTGGGACAGTGAACTCACCCCTCCACTTT
abundance: -
j_gene: TRBJ1-6
d_gene: TRBD1
v_gene: TRBV7-2

CDR3aa: CASSQGGLEQFF
CDR3nt: TGTGCCAGCAGCCAAGGTGGGCTTGAGCAGTTCTTC
abundance: -
j_gene: TRBJ2-1
d_gene: -
v_gene: TRBV3-1/TRBV3-2

CDR3aa: CASSLAGSSGRAMAYEQYF
CDR3nt: TGTGCCAGCAGCTTAGCGGGGTCTAGCGGGAGGGCCATGGCCTACGAGCAGTACTTC
abundance: -
j_gene: TRBJ2-7
d_gene: TRBD2
v_gene: TRBV7-9

CDR3aa: CASRDEGVREKLFF
CDR3nt: TGTGCCAGCAGGGACGAGGGGGTCCGGGAAAAACTGTTTTTT
abundance: -
j_gene: TRBJ1-4
d_gene: -
v_gene: TRBV28

CDR3aa: CASSLLGPATEKLFF
CDR3nt: TGCGCCAGCAGCTTGTTGGGGCCTGCCACCGAAAAACTGTTTTTT
abundance: -
j_gene: TRBJ1-4
d_gene: -
v_gene: TRBV5-1

CDR3aa: CASSPTGGESPLHF
CDR3nt: TGTGCCAGCAGCCCGACAGGGGGGGAGTCACCCCTCCACTTT
abundance: -
j_gene: TRBJ1-6
d_gene: TRBD1
v_gene: TRBV3-1/TRBV3-2

CDR3aa: CASNRLAGQSEQFF
CDR3nt: TGTGCCAGTAACCGACTAGCGGGGCAGAGTGAGCAGTTCTTC
abundance: -
j_gene: TRBJ2-1
d_gene: TRBD2
v_gene: TRBV19

CDR3aa: CATSDLLAGGADTQYF
CDR3nt: TGTGCCACCAGTGACTTGCTAGCGGGAGGGGCAGATACGCAGTATTTT
abundance: -
j_gene: TRBJ2-3
d_gene: TRBD2
v_gene: TRBV24-1

CDR3aa: CASSLDGDGPEAFF
CDR3nt: TGTGCCAGCAGCTTAGACGGAGACGGCCCCGAAGCTTTCTTT
abundance: -
j_gene: TRBJ1-1
d_gene: -
v_gene: TRBV7-9

CDR3aa: CASRAGTVNEKLFF
CDR3nt: TGTGCCAGCAGAGCCGGGACAGTTAATGAAAAACTGTTTTTT
abundance: -
j_gene: TRBJ1-4
d_gene: TRBD1
v_gene: TRBV28

CDR3aa: CASSESSSARVSKAFF
CDR3nt: TGCGCCAGCAGTGAGTCATCCTCCGCACGGGTTAGCAAAGCTTTCTTT
abundance: -
j_gene: TRBJ1-1
d_gene: -
v_gene: TRBV10-1

CDR3aa: CASSSRNPGILRGYTF
CDR3nt: TGTGCCAGCAGTTCTCGGAACCCCGGGATCCTTAGGGGCTACACCTTC
abundance: once
j_gene: TRBJ1-2
d_gene: -
v_gene: TRBV28

CDR3aa: CASSVARGRNYGYTF
CDR3nt: TGTGCCAGCAGCGTAGCTAGAGGGAGAAACTATGGCTACACCTTC
abundance: -
j_gene: TRBJ1-2
d_gene: -
v_gene: TRBV9